The entry below describes one TCR beta chain. This clone's antigen is unknown. One base away there is no much larger clone; base qualities are not given. The CDR3 regions of human TCRbeta chains were subjected to immunosequencing. Per the original workflow: Repertoire TCRs were checked for matches against a reference library of SARS-CoV-2-specific TCRs that had been generated using the MIRA antigen-specificity platform. Breadth was defined as the fraction of unique TCRs that were SARS-CoV-2-associated. Depth was defined as the fraction of total T cells that were SARS-CoV-2-associated. Using the MIRA data, every spike-specific TCR was mapped to the spike region that the TCR reacted to and assigned to either a CD4 or a CD8 class. Log10-transformed breadth and depth values were compared by one-way ANOVA with Sidak's multiple comparisons tests. Here the immuneACCESS table is served through TCRdb, limited to in-frame sequences with V and J called. Missing clones are a known gap in these copies; in checked studies unresolved V genes cover under half, and the rest lacks a known reason. D and trimming were read from the DNA, whereas the V and J calls and clone size are those reported in that table. In this sample the table shows more than 90,000 clones, roughly 84% of which occur a single time. The ten biggest clones cover about 16% of the sample.

This entry comes from a study of T cell responses to AZD1222 COVID-19 vaccine (dated by TCRdb to about 2021). For the wider study: TCR sequencing covered fewer than 250 trial participants: 207 given two doses of AZD1222 and 26 given two doses of MenACWY control vaccine. Trial participants were enrolled by age into 18-55, 56-69 and 70-plus year subgroups, with about 150, 28 and 57 TCR-sequenced participants respectively.

Summary of the overall study and its limitations: The 56-69-year group was small, and its depth increase did not reach significance, likely because of low power. The vaccine-associated CD4 TCRs covered the entire spike protein, and the dominant responses fell in regions 160-218 and 743-854. After two AZD1222 doses, both the breadth and the depth of spike-specific TCRs were significantly higher than at day 0 and than in MenACWY recipients. Conclusions about previously exposed vaccinees are limited, since just five or six AZD1222 recipients were seropositive for SARS-CoV-2 at baseline. No day 14 peak-response samples were available, so repertoires were characterized only after the peak T cell response. Participants were mostly white British and included more females than males, and it was suggested by the authors that clonal diversity may have been underestimated. Reportedly, almost half of the unique spike-specific TCRs recognized epitopes lying outside the regions that are mutated in the B.1.351 and B.1.1.7 variants.

CDR1 and CDR2 are drawn from the germline V gene (reference sequence): DFQATT, SNEGSKA. The CDR3 runs 11 residues from the cysteine to the phenylalanine. The retained sequence is limited to the CDR3, 33 bases, with the frame set at the first base. V gives up 3 bases and J gives up 2 bases, and the segment between their germline ends measures 3 bases. The sample's time point label is to be understood as: about 28 days (+/-7) after the second vaccine dose. AZD1222 recipients whose second dose came at about 4 weeks and those whose second dose came at about 12 weeks were combined into one group, since spike-specific TCR depth and breadth did not differ between the two schedules. Samples from vaccinated people were obtained from the UK trials COV001 and COV002, which included a single-blind randomized controlled phase 2/3 trial of AZD1222 (ChAdOx1 nCoV-19) in healthy adults. For TCRbeta chain sequencing, PBMC samples were collected from trial participants at day 0 and at day 28 after the second dose.

This sample comprised peripheral blood, obtained 28 days after the second AZD1222 dose. The receptor's source is an adult who received the AZD1222 COVID-19 vaccine. The rearranged chain carries TRBV20-1 and TRBJ2-3, with no confidently assigned D gene. The CDR3 region reads CSASVTDTQYF. The nucleotides read TGCAGTGCTAGCGTCACAGATACGCAGTATTTT.